The sequence of this T cell receptor (beta chain) was determined in a study of blood T cells in healthy people across ages. From germline, CDR1 is MGHRA and CDR2 YSYEKL. Between the trimmed V and J ends, which lost 2 bases and 3 bases, there was a span of 7 bases. The CDR3 has 13 amino acids. PCR was performed a second time for about 7 to 11 cycles using a sample-barcoded 5' primer and a J-beta primer mix. TCRdb reprocessed the 5' RACE reads with MiXCR, giving one entry per CDR3 protein. The sample contains approximately 1.5 million distinct CDR3 sequences, 34% of which appear only once. Total RNA amounts of at least 5 micrograms were extracted per sample. This clonotype was counted between two and nine times.

The chain carries TRBV4-1 and TRBJ1-2; D is ambiguous. The source material was blood. The clonotype originates from a woman aged 30 to 39 in good health. The DNA for the CDR3 is TGCGCCAGCAGCCAAAGTCAATACTATGGCTACACCTTC. Its protein product is CASSQSQYYGYTF.